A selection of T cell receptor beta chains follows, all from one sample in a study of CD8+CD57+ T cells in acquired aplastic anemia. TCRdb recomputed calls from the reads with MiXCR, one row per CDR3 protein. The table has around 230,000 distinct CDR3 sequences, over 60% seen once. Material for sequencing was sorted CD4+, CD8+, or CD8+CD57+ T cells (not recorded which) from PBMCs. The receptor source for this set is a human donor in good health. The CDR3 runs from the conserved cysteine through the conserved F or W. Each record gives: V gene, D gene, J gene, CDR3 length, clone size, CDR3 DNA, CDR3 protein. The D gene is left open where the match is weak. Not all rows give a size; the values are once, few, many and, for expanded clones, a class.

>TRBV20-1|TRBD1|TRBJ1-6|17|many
TGCAGTGCTCAGGACCGAGACAGGGACGGCGATTACCAACCCCTCCACTTT
CSAQDRDRDGDYQPLHF
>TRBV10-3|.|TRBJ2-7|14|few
TGTGCCATCAGTGAGGCGGGACGCACCTACGAGCAGTACTTC
CAISEAGRTYEQYF
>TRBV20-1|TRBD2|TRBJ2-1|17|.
TGCAGTGCTAGAGATCCCGGACTAGCGGGAGCCGACAATGAGCAGTTCTTC
CSARDPGLAGADNEQFF
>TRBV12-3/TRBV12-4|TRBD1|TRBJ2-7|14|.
TGTGCCAGCAGCCCAGGGGACAGCCCCTACGAGCAGTACTTC
CASSPGDSPYEQYF
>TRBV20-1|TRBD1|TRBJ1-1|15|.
TGCAGTGCTAGAGGGGACAGGGCCACCTCATATGAAGCTTTCTTT
CSARGDRATSYEAFF
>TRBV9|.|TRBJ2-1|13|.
TGTGCCAGCAGTGAAAACCTCGGGGCCGGGGGGTTCTTC
CASSENLGAGGFF
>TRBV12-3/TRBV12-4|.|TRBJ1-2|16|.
TGTGCCAGCAGTTTAGCTTACAGGGTGGATGGTTTCGGCTACACCTTC
CASSLAYRVDGFGYTF
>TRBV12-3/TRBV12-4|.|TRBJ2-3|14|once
TGTGCCAGCAGTTCCGGGGGCATACCAGATACGCAGTATTTT
CASSSGGIPDTQYF
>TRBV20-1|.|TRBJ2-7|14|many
TGCAGTGCTAGAGATCCCAGGGAGAGCTACGAGCAGTACTTC
CSARDPRESYEQYF
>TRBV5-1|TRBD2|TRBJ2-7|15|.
TGCGCCAGCAGGGGGGGGGTAGCGGCCTCCTACGAGCAGTACTTC
CASRGGVAASYEQYF
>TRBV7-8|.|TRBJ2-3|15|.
TGTGCCAGCAGCTTAGATCGACAGGACACAGATACGCAGTATTTT
CASSLDRQDTDTQYF
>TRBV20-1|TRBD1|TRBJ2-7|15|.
TGCAGTGCTAGGCCTCCGGGACAGAGGACCTACGAGCAGTACTTC
CSARPPGQRTYEQYF
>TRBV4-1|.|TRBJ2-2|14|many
TGCGCCAGCAGCCTAGGGGGACGGGGCGGGGAGCTGTTTTTT
CASSLGGRGGELFF
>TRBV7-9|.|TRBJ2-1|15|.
TGTGCCAGCAGCATCCGGGACCCCCTTGACCATGAGCAGTTCTTC
CASSIRDPLDHEQFF
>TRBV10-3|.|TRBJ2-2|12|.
TGTGCCATCAGTTTAATCGGCGGGGAGCTGTTTTTT
CAISLIGGELFF
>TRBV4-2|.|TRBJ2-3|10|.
TGTGCCAGCGGAACAGATACGCAGTATTTT
CASGTDTQYF
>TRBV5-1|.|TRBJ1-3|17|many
TGCGCCAGCAGCTTGTCAGTGGGTGGGGGCTCTGGAAACACCATATATTTT
CASSLSVGGGSGNTIYF
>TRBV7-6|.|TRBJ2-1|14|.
TGTGCCAGCAGCCTAGCGACTAACTTCAATGAGCAGTTCTTC
CASSLATNFNEQFF
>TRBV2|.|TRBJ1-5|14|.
TGTGCCAGCTCGGGAAGGGTGAGCAATCAGCCCCAGCATTTT
CASSGRVSNQPQHF
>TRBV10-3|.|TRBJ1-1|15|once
TGTGCCATCAGTGATATCGACTACCAGGACACTGAAGCTTTCTTT
CAISDIDYQDTEAFF
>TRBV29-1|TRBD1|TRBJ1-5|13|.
TGCAGCGTCTCAGGGGGAGGCAATCAGCCCCAGCATTTT
CSVSGGGNQPQHF
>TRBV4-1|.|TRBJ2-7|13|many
TGCGCCAGCAGCCAAATTAGGCTAGGCGAGCAGTACTTC
CASSQIRLGEQYF
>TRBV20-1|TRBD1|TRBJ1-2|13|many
TGCAGTGCTAAGACAGGGTGGGGGTATGGCTACACCTTC
CSAKTGWGYGYTF
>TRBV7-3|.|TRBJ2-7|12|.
TGTGCCAGCAGTCGACAGATCTACGAGCAGTACTTC
CASSRQIYEQYF
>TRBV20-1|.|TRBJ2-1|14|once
TGCAGTGCTCGGACTCACTTACTTTACAATGAGCAGTTCTTC
CSARTHLLYNEQFF
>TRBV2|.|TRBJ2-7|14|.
TGTGCCAGCAGTGAAAATCAGGTTTCCTACGAGCAGTACTTC
CASSENQVSYEQYF
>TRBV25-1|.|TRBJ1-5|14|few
TGTGCCAGCAGTGAATCGCTTCTCAATCAGCCCCAGCATTTT
CASSESLLNQPQHF
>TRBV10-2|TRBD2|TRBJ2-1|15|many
TGCGCCAGCAGTGAAGAGACTAGCCTGTACAATGAGCAGTTCTTC
CASSEETSLYNEQFF
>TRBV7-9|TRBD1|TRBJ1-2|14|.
TGTGCCAGCAGTGTGGGACAGATCATCTATGGCTACACCTTC
CASSVGQIIYGYTF
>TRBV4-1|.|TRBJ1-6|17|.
TGCGCCAGCAGCCAATCGACATCATCCTCCTATAATTCACCCCTCCACTTT
CASSQSTSSSYNSPLHF
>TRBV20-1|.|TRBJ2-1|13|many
TGCAGTGCTCGGGCCAGCTCCTACAATGAGCAGTTCTTC
CSARASSYNEQFF
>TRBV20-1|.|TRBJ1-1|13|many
TGCAGTGCTACCCCCGGGGGCACAACTGAAGCTTTCTTT
CSATPGGTTEAFF
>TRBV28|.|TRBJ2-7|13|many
TGTGCCAGCCTGGGACTGAGCTCCTACGAGCAGTACTTC
CASLGLSSYEQYF
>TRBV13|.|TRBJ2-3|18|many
TGTGCCAGCAGCTTCGAATCAGCGGGACACGAATTAACAGATACGCAGTATTTT
CASSFESAGHELTDTQYF
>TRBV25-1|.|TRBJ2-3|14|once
TGTGCCAGCAGTGGACTGTATGGGACAGATACGCAGTATTTT
CASSGLYGTDTQYF
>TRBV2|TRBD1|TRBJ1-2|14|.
TGTGCCACCCCGGGACAGGGGGCATTTGGTGGCTACACCTTC
CATPGQGAFGGYTF
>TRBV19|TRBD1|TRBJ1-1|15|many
TGTGCCAGTAGGTCCCACAGGGGAGGCGTGGCTGAAGCTTTCTTT
CASRSHRGGVAEAFF
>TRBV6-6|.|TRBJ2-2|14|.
TGTGCCAGCAGACCCCCTCCGGGTACCGGGGGGCTGTTTTTT
CASRPPPGTGGLFF
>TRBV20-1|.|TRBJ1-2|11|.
TGCAGTGCTAGCGGGGGTGCTGGCTACACCTTC
CSASGGAGYTF
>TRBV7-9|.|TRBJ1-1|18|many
TGTGCCAGCAGCCAAGCGGTGATTGGGGGCGATTTTAATATTGAAGCTTTCTTT
CASSQAVIGGDFNIEAFF
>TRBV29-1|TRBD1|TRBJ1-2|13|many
TGCAGCGCCCGGGACAGGGGGATCTATGGCTACACCTTC
CSARDRGIYGYTF
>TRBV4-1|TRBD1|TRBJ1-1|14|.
TGCGCCAGCAGCCTGGACAGGGGATACACTGAAGCTTTCTTT
CASSLDRGYTEAFF